This TCR beta chain was captured in a study of T cells in localized non-small cell lung cancer. Study-level results: Measurement of T cell clonality placed uninvolved adjacent lung highest, above the level in tumor. Sequencing involved a lone tumor region, leaving heterogeneity possible.

The assay was immunoSEQ multiplex PCR, and TCRdb's table has in-frame clones only and misses some. The profile shows about 26,000 clones, approximately 85% of them singletons. This clone was counted a single time. Its antigen is unknown. V was pared by 4 bases and J by 0 bases, with 6 bases between. This CDR3 comprises 13 residues. Germline CDR1 is PRHDT and CDR2 is FYEKMQ (reference sequence). The genes are TRBV13 and TRBJ1-1; no clear D gene. The clonotype was recovered from a woman aged 35-75 years with stage I lung adenocarcinoma. Sequencing was performed on peripheral blood, taken before any cancer treatment. CDR3 residues: CASSSQLNTEAFF. The CDR3 DNA reads as TGTGCCAGCAGCTCGCAGCTGAACACTGAAGCTTTCTTT. The full variable domain, in which reference TRBV13 and TRBJ1-1 provide the parts outside the CDR3, is AAGVIQSPRHLIKEKRETATLKCYPIPRHDTVYWYQQGPGQDPQFLISFYEKMQSDKGSIPDRFSAQQFSDYHSELNMSSLELGDSALYFCASSSQLNTEAFFGQGTRLTVV.